These 19 T cell receptor beta chains share one sample of origin, sequenced in a study of T cells in localized non-small cell lung cancer. The table came from immunoSEQ multiplex PCR; TCRdb's copy has only in-frame clones and leaves some out. The top ten hold less than 9.5% of the sample, which has approximately 3,500 clones, around 20% seen once. The sample in question was lung tumor tissue, obtained before any cancer treatment. Receptors originate from a woman aged 35 to 70 with stage III squamous cell lung carcinoma.

V and J are TRBV6-8 and TRBJ2-7, with 9 bases aligning to TRBD2. Germline CDR1 reads MNHGY; CDR2 reads SAAAGT. The V and J ends lost 0 bases and 3 bases, in that order; junction bases with no gene match: 6. This CDR3 has 16 residues. The CDR3 DNA sequence: TGTGCCAGCAGTTACTCGAGGAGAGCGGGAGGCTACGAGCAGTACTTC. It is translated as CASSYSRRAGGYEQYF.

This clone turned up a few times. CDR3 nucleotides: TGTGCCAGCTATCTCCCGGGACTAGCGGGAGATCTCAATGAGCAGTTCTTC. Translated: CASYLPGLAGDLNEQFF. This chain joins TRBV6-8 and TRBJ2-1; 14 nucleotides line up with TRBD2. This CDR3 is 17 amino acids long. Per the germline V gene, CDR1 is MNHGY and CDR2 is SAAAGT. The V segment lost 8 bases and the J segment 6 bases; nucleotides outside the gene matches: 12.

This clone appeared a few times. This chain connects TRBV6-8 to TRBJ1-4, with a weak D call TRBD1 (5 bases). Deletions cut 7 bases from V and 4 bases from J, with 10 bases between. This CDR3 has 13 amino acids. Germline V lookup: CDR1 MNHGY, CDR2 SAAAGT. The CDR3 is CASKGQNNEKLFF. CDR3 nucleotide sequence: TGTGCCAGCAAGGGGCAGAATAATGAAAAACTGTTTTTT.

The chain links TRBV30 to TRBJ2-3; 9 nucleotides align to TRBD1. The V gene's germline CDR1 is GTSNPN and CDR2 SVGIG (reference sequence). This CDR3 has 14 residues. V dropped 4 bases and J dropped 3; count of bases not matched to a gene: 5. The CDR3 loop is CAWTQGAWTDTQYF. In nucleotides, the CDR3 is TGTGCCTGGACACAGGGGGCCTGGACAGATACGCAGTATTTT.

The V gene is TRBV25-1, the J gene TRBJ1-1; D is undetermined. Trimming removed 1 base at V and 2 bases at J, with 5 bases between. The CDR3 runs to 13 residues. The germline gives CDR1 MGHDK, CDR2 SYGVNS. Here the CDR3 DNA reads TGTGCCAGCAGTGAATTGGGAAACACTGAAGCTTTCTTT. Amino acids: CASSELGNTEAFF.

The DNA for the CDR3 is TGTGCCAGCAGCGCCACAGGGGCGACAGATACGCAGTATTTT. Protein sequence: CASSATGATDTQYF. This sequence joins TRBV9 and TRBJ2-3; TRBD1 agrees at 7 bases. Germline values: CDR1 SGDLS, CDR2 YYNGEE. CDR3 length equals 14 residues. Losses at the gene ends were 3 bases for V and 3 bases for J; bases not matched to a gene: 4. Using reference TRBV9 and TRBJ2-3 for the parts outside the CDR3, the full variable domain is DSGVTQTPKHLITATGQRVTLRCSPRSGDLSVYWYQQSLDQGLQFLIQYYNGEERAKGNILERFSAQQFPDLHSELNLSSLELGDSALYFCASSATGATDTQYFGPGTRLTVL.

The chain is built from TRBV30 and TRBJ2-7; D may be TRBD2 (5 bases). V lost 3 bases to trimming and J lost 3 bases, with 15 bases between them. This CDR3 contains 14 residues. Germline CDR1 GTSNPN, CDR2 SVGIG (reference sequence). The CDR3 here is CAWRYGVGGYEQYF. The CDR3 nucleotides read TGTGCCTGGAGGTACGGGGTTGGAGGCTACGAGCAGTACTTC. Variable domain in full (rest from reference TRBV30 and TRBJ2-7): SQTIHQWPATLVQPVGSPLSLECTVEGTSNPNLYWYRQAAGRGLQLLFYSVGIGQISSEVPQNLSASRPQDRQFILSSKKLLLSDSGFYLCAWRYGVGGYEQYFGPGTRLTVT.

This clone was seen a single time. The rearrangement joins TRBV5-1 to TRBJ2-3; maybe TRBD1 (5 bases). The CDR3 spans 15 residues. Trimming took 0 bases from V and 2 from J, leaving 10 bases between them. Per the germline V gene, CDR1 is SGHRS and CDR2 is YFSETQ. The CDR3 coding sequence is TGCGCCAGCAGCTTGGGGGTCAGGGACACAGATACGCAGTATTTT. Translating it yields CASSLGVRDTDTQYF.

The sample holds many counts of this clone. This sequence joins TRBV11-3 and TRBJ1-2; TRBD1 matches 7 bases. Germline trimming cut 6 bases from V and 4 bases from J; bases unmatched to any gene: 8. This CDR3 has 14 amino acids. The V gene's germline CDR1 is SGHNT and CDR2 YENEEA. The CDR3 sequence: CASSPWDSSYGYTF. The CDR3 bases are TGTGCCAGCAGTCCTTGGGACAGCTCCTATGGCTACACCTTC. Using reference TRBV11-3 and TRBJ1-2 for the parts outside the CDR3, the full variable domain is EAGVVQSPRYKIIEKKQPVAFWCNPISGHNTLYWYLQNLGQGPELLIRYENEEAVDDSQLPKDRFSAERLKGVDSTLKIQPAELGDSAVYLCASSPWDSSYGYTFGSGTRLTVV.

This clone was seen a few times. J is TRBJ1-3 and V is TRBV7-1, with D perhaps matching TRBD1 (5 bases). TRBV7-1 is assigned to the ORF class and has an uncertain function. Deletions cut 4 bases from V and 8 bases from J, with 12 bases between. This CDR3 is 13 amino acids long. CDR3 in DNA: TGTGCCAGCAGCTTAGGACAAGGTGACACCATATATTTT. Protein sequence: CASSLGQGDTIYF.

The chain recombines TRBV11-3 with TRBJ2-7; TRBD2 matches at 12 bases. The CDR3 length is 16 residues. Germline CDR1 is SGHNT and CDR2 is YENEEA. Germline trimming cut 3 bases from V and 5 bases from J; bases unmatched to any gene: 8. This CDR3 is CASSLDRLAGADEQYF. In nucleotides, the CDR3 is TGTGCCAGCAGCTTGGATAGACTAGCGGGAGCGGACGAGCAGTACTTC.

By its share, this clone is medium-sized. This sequence joins TRBV11-3 and TRBJ2-1; D gene unclear. Germline CDR1 SGHNT, CDR2 YENEEA. The V end lost 5 bases, the J end lost 6 bases, and 14 bases lay between the germline ends. The CDR3 extends over 14 amino acids. This chain's CDR3 is CASSSHLSSNEQFF. The DNA of the CDR3 is TGTGCCAGCAGCAGCCACCTCTCGAGCAATGAGCAGTTCTTC.

V usage is TRBV19 and J usage is TRBJ1-1; TRBD1 might be the D (6 bases). The V end was cut by 6 bases, the J end by 11 bases, with 13 bases between. The CDR3 loop spans 11 amino acids. Germline CDR1 reads LNHDA; CDR2 reads SQIVND (reference sequence). For the CDR3, the DNA is TGTGCCAGTAGCACAGTGAGGGGGGCTTTCTTT. Its translation is CASSTVRGAFF.

This clone came up once. This chain links TRBV18 with TRBJ2-3, with D tentatively TRBD1 (6 bases). Germline values: CDR1 KGHSH, CDR2 LQKENI. CDR3 size: 16 residues. Trimming cost V 0 bases and J 2 bases, with 12 bases left between them. The CDR3 loop reads CASSPPVRGFTDTQYF. CDR3 DNA sequence: TGTGCCAGCTCACCACCAGTAAGGGGGTTCACAGATACGCAGTATTTT.

The chain recombines TRBV11-3 with TRBJ1-1, with 8 positions matching TRBD1. CDR3 size: 14 residues. CDR1 and CDR2 from the germline V gene are SGHNT and YENEEA. The V gene end was trimmed by 5 bases and the J gene end by 4 bases; junction bases not matched to a gene: 6. CDR3 sequence reads: CASSLGQGVTEAFF. CDR3 DNA: TGTGCCAGCAGCCTCGGACAGGGTGTCACTGAAGCTTTCTTT.

The chain joins TRBV19 to TRBJ2-2; 12 bases line up with TRBD1. Germline V gives CDR1 LNHDA, CDR2 SQIVND (reference sequence). The CDR3 totals 15 residues. With V trimmed by 6 bases and J by 2 bases, 1 base remained unmatched. The CDR3 nucleotides are TGTGCCAGTAGCGGGACAGGGGGCAACACCGGGGAGCTGTTTTTT. Its protein is CASSGTGGNTGELFF.

Sample share makes this clone medium-sized (0.01 to 0.1%). CDR3 sequence: CASATSGSINEQFF. CDR3 nucleotides: TGTGCCAGCGCCACTAGCGGGAGTATCAATGAGCAGTTCTTC. The chain links TRBV12-5 to TRBJ2-1; 11 bases agree with TRBD2. The CDR3 has 14 amino acids. Germline loops: CDR1 LGHNT, CDR2 FRNRAP.

This clone occurred many times. The chain employs TRBV9 and TRBJ2-7, with 7 bases identical to TRBD2. In germline, CDR1 is SGDLS, CDR2 YYNGEE. The CDR3 is 14 amino acids. V shed 3 bases, J shed 5 bases, and the junction held 8 bases outside the gene matches. Here the CDR3 reads CASSGVGGRDEQYF. In nucleotides, the CDR3 is TGTGCCAGCAGCGGGGTCGGGGGGAGAGACGAGCAGTACTTC.

This clone rates as medium-sized. The gene calls are TRBV11-3 and TRBJ1-1, with 7 positions matching TRBD1. This CDR3 spans 14 amino acids. V was pared by 5 bases and J by 3 bases, with 6 bases of the junction left unmatched. Germline V gene lookup returns CDR1 SGHNT and CDR2 YENEEA. The CDR3 DNA reads as TGTGCCAGCAGCAGAGACAGGGTTGACACTGAAGCTTTCTTT. It is translated as CASSRDRVDTEAFF.